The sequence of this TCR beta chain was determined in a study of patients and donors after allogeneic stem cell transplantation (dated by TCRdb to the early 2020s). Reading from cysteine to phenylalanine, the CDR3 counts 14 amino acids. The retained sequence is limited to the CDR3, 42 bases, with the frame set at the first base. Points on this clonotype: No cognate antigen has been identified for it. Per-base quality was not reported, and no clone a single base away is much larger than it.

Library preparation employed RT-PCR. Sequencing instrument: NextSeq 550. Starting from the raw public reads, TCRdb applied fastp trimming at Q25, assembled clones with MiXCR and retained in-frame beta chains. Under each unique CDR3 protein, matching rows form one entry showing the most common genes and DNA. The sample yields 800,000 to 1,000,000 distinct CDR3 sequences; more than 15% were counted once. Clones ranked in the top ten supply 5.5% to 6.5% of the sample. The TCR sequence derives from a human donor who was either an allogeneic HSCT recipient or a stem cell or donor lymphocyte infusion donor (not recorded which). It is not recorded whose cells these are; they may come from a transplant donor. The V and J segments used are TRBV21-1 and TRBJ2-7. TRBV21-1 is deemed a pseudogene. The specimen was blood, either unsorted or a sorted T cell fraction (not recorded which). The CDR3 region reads CASSTDWGSYEQYF. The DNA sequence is TGTGCCAGCAGCACCGACTGGGGATCCTACGAGCAGTACTTC.